The rows below give T cell receptor beta chains drawn from one sample of a study of T-cell reconstitution after alpha-beta-depleted transplantation in children. TCRdb reanalysed the PCR reads using MiXCR and keeps one entry per CDR3 protein. The repertoire holds nearly 550,000 distinct CDR3 sequences, with approximately 20% as singletons. Sequences were derived from PBMCs from the stem cell graft donor, sampled from the stem cell graft. The receptors come from a human donor who donated a stem cell graft to a child with acute lymphoblastic leukemia. Each CDR3 is given with its conserved first and last residue.

CDR3 protein: CASSSTGIGLSYEQYF; J gene: TRBJ2-7; V gene: TRBV12-3/TRBV12-4
CDR3 protein: CASSQGAGPVKNTEAFF; J gene: TRBJ1-1; V gene: TRBV9
CDR3 protein: CASSWPGAGVAYEQYF; J gene: TRBJ2-7; V gene: TRBV5-4
CDR3 protein: CASSHSAYTGELFF; J gene: TRBJ2-2; V gene: TRBV3-1
CDR3 protein: CSATLWQGGGDEQFF; J gene: TRBJ2-1; V gene: TRBV20-1
CDR3 protein: CASSYWGKGGELFF; J gene: TRBJ2-2; V gene: TRBV6-5
CDR3 protein: CASRSGAKYEQFF; J gene: TRBJ2-1; V gene: TRBV12-3/TRBV12-4
CDR3 protein: CASSLAPGPGELFF; J gene: TRBJ2-2; V gene: TRBV5-1
CDR3 protein: CASSLAERGQGDTQYF; J gene: TRBJ2-3; V gene: TRBV7-9
CDR3 protein: CASSHNNQPQHF; J gene: TRBJ1-5; V gene: TRBV7-9
CDR3 protein: CASRRIGGLRYEQYF; J gene: TRBJ2-7; V gene: TRBV6-1
CDR3 protein: CASLRTLSHEQYF; J gene: TRBJ2-7; V gene: TRBV27
CDR3 protein: CASSLGRQGSGEKLFF; J gene: TRBJ1-4; V gene: TRBV7-2
CDR3 protein: CASTTGWGGYTF; J gene: TRBJ1-2; V gene: TRBV25-1
CDR3 protein: CASKRSRIRTVPRQPQHF; J gene: TRBJ1-5; V gene: TRBV28
CDR3 protein: CASSSPGNIQYF; J gene: TRBJ2-4; V gene: TRBV27
CDR3 protein: CASSFGLTDQPQHF; J gene: TRBJ1-5; V gene: TRBV7-2
CDR3 protein: CASIAAGTDTQYF; J gene: TRBJ2-3; V gene: TRBV6-6
CDR3 protein: CASSPVAGDTQYF; J gene: TRBJ2-3; V gene: TRBV5-6
CDR3 protein: CSALNGHQNTEAFF; J gene: TRBJ1-1; V gene: TRBV20-1
CDR3 protein: CASRLQTNTGELFF; J gene: TRBJ2-2; V gene: TRBV4-1
CDR3 protein: CASSLRLAGGLQYTSTDTQYF; J gene: TRBJ2-3; V gene: TRBV7-3
CDR3 protein: CASSAGGQPQHF; J gene: TRBJ1-5; V gene: TRBV9
CDR3 protein: CASSQNLPAVGTDTQYF; J gene: TRBJ2-3; V gene: TRBV14
CDR3 protein: CASSLGLGAAFF; J gene: TRBJ1-1; V gene: TRBV5-1
CDR3 protein: CASMYREERYEQYF; J gene: TRBJ2-7; V gene: TRBV23-1
CDR3 protein: CASSVGSAGEWTQYF; J gene: TRBJ2-5; V gene: TRBV9
CDR3 protein: CASSIRISGAGQPQHF; J gene: TRBJ1-5; V gene: TRBV19
CDR3 protein: CSGTGGRDGTGELFF; J gene: TRBJ2-2; V gene: TRBV29-1
CDR3 protein: CASSLSLAGNRRYNEQFF; J gene: TRBJ2-1; V gene: TRBV9
CDR3 protein: CASTRTGEETQYF; J gene: TRBJ2-5; V gene: TRBV5-1
CDR3 protein: CASSQGQLALSSYNEQFF; J gene: TRBJ2-1; V gene: TRBV3-1
CDR3 protein: CSVVGGSLGGYEQYF; J gene: TRBJ2-7; V gene: TRBV29-1
CDR3 protein: CASSQVGGASHMIQYF; J gene: TRBJ2-4; V gene: TRBV14
CDR3 protein: CASRAGSQPQHF; J gene: TRBJ1-5; V gene: TRBV6-1
CDR3 protein: CASSPVGGIKMNTEAFF; J gene: TRBJ1-1; V gene: TRBV5-1